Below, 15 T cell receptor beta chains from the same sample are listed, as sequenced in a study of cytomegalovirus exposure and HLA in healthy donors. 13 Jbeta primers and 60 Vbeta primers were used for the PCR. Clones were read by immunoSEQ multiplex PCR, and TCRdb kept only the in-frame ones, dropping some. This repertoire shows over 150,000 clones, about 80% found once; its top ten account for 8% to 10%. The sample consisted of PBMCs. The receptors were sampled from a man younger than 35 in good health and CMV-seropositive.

The CDR3 sequence: CASSLDVSYGGQFF. Written as DNA, the CDR3 is TGTGCCAGCAGCTTGGATGTCAGTTACGGAGGGCAGTTCTTC. This sequence joins TRBV5-6 and TRBJ2-1; possible D gene TRBD2, 5 bases. CDR3 length: 14 residues. Germline loops: CDR1 SGHDT, CDR2 YYEEEE. The ends were cut back, 0 bases at V and 12 bases at J, with 16 bases in the middle.

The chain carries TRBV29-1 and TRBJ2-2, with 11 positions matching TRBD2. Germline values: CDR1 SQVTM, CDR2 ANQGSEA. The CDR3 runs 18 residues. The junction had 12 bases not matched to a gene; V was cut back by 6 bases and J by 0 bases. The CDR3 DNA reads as TGCAGCGTAGCCGGGACTAGCGGATATAACGCGAACACCGGGGAGCTGTTTTTT. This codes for CSVAGTSGYNANTGELFF.

For the CDR3, the DNA is TGCGCCAGCAGCTTGGCCTCGAAGACAGGAGGCAATCATGAGCAGTTCTTC. This sequence encodes CASSLASKTGGNHEQFF. This chain uses TRBV5-1 with TRBJ2-1; tentative D call: TRBD1 (6 bases). Germline loops: CDR1 SGHRS, CDR2 YFSETQ. The V gene lost 0 bases and the J gene lost 8 bases, with 21 bases spanning the gap. This CDR3 comprises 17 residues.

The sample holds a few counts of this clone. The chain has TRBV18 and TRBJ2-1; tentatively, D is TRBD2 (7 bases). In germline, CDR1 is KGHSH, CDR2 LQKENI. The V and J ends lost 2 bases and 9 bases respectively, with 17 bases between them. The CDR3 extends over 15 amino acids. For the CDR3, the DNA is TGTGCCAGCTCACCAGCGAGTAGGGGGGGCCTTGAGCAGTTCTTC. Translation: CASSPASRGGLEQFF.

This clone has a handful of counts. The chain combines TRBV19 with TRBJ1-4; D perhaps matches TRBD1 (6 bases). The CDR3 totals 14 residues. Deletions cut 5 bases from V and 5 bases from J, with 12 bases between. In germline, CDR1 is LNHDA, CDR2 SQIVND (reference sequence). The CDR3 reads CASSLTGTNEKLFF. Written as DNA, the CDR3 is TGTGCCAGTAGTTTGACAGGAACGAATGAAAAACTGTTTTTT. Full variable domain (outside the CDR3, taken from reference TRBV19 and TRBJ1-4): DGGITQSPKYLFRKEGQNVTLSCEQNLNHDAMYWYRQDPGQGLRLIYYSQIVNDFQKGDIAEGYSVSREKKESFPLTVTSAQKNPTAFYLCASSLTGTNEKLFFGSGTQLSVL.

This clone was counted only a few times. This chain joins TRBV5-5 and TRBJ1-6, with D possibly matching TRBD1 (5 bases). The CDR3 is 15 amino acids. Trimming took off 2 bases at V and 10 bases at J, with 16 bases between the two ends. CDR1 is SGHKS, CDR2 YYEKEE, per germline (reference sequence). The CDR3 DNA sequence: TGTGCCAGCAGCTTAGCGCATGGGGCTAACTCACCCCTCCACTTT. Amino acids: CASSLAHGANSPLHF.

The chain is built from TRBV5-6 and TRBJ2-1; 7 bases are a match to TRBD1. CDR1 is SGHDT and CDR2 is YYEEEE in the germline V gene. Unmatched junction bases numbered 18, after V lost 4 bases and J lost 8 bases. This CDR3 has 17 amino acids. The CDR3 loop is CASSPHDALDRAHEQFF. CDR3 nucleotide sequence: TGTGCCAGCAGCCCCCACGACGCCCTAGACAGGGCCCATGAGCAGTTCTTC.

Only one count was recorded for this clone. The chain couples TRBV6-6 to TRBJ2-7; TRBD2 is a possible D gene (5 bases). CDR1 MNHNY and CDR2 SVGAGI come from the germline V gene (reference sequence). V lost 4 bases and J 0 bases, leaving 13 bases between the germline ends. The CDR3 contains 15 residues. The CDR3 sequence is CASSSYSRGSYEQYF. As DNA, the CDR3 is TGTGCCAGCAGTTCGTACTCCCGGGGCTCCTACGAGCAGTACTTC.

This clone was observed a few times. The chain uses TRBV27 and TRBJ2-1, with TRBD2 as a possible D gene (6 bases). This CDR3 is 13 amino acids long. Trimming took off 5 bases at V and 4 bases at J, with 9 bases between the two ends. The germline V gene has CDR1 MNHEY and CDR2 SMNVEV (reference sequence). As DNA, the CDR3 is TGTGCCAGCAGTCGCGGACTATACAATGAGCAGTTCTTC. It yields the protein CASSRGLYNEQFF.

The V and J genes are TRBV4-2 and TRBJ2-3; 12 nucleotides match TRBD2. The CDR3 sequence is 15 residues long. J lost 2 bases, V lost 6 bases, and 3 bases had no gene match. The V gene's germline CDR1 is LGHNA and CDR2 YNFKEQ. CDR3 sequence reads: CASRSSGGATDTQYF. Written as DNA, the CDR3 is TGTGCCAGCAGGTCTAGCGGGGGGGCCACAGATACGCAGTATTTT.

CDR3 DNA: TGTGCCAGCAGCCTTAAGGACAGCTACGGCTACACCTTC. Its translation: CASSLKDSYGYTF. J is TRBJ1-2 and V is TRBV9, with D perhaps matching TRBD1 (6 bases). The germline V gene encodes CDR1 SGDLS and CDR2 YYNGEE. The germline V and J ends were trimmed by 4 bases and 8 bases, with 15 bases remaining between them. This CDR3 comprises 13 residues.

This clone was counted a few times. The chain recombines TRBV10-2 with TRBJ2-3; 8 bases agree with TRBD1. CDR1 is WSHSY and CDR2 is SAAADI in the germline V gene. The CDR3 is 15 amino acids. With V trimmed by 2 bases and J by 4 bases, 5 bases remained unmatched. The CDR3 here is CASSEGQGLSDTQYF. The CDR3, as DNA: TGCGCCAGCAGTGAGGGACAGGGATTATCAGATACGCAGTATTTT.

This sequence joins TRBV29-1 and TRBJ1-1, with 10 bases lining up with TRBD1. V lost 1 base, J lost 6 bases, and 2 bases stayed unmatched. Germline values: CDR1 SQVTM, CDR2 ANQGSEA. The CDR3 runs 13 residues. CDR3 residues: CSVEGQGAAEAFF. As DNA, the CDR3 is TGCAGCGTTGAAGGACAGGGGGCGGCTGAAGCTTTCTTT.

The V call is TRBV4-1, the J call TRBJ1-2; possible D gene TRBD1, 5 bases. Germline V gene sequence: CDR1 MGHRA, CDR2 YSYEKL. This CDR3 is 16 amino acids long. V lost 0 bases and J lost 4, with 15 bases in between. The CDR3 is CASSQESEVGGYGYTF. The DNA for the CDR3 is TGCGCCAGCAGCCAAGAGTCCGAGGTGGGGGGCTATGGCTACACCTTC.

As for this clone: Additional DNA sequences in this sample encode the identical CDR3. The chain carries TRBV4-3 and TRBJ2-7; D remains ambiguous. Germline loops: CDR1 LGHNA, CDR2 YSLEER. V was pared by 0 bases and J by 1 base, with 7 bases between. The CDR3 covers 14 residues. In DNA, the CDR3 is TGCGCCAGCAGCCAAGATAGATCTTCCTACGAGCAGTACTTC. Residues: CASSQDRSSYEQYF.